This TCR beta chain derives from a study of blood T cell repertoires in COVID-19. Across the study: Sources were T cells, B-cell-depleted T cells, or PBMCs; the material itself was cDNA or gDNA.

Produced via immunoSEQ multiplex PCR; TCRdb's table is partial and in-frame only. The table has 85,000 to 130,000 clones, around nine tenths seen once; the top ten hold around 5.4%. The CDR3 is made up of 14 amino acids. Per the germline V gene, CDR1 is SGDLS and CDR2 is YYNGEE. The V and J ends lost 7 bases and 6 bases respectively, with 17 bases between them. The sequence was obtained from a man aged 70 or older with acute or convalescent COVID-19. The sequencing input was peripheral blood. This rearrangement joins TRBV9 to TRBJ2-1; no definite D call. CDR3 sequence (DNA): TGTGCCAGCTCCCACCCTATAGCCGCCAATGAGCAGTTCTTC. It specifies CASSHPIAANEQFF.